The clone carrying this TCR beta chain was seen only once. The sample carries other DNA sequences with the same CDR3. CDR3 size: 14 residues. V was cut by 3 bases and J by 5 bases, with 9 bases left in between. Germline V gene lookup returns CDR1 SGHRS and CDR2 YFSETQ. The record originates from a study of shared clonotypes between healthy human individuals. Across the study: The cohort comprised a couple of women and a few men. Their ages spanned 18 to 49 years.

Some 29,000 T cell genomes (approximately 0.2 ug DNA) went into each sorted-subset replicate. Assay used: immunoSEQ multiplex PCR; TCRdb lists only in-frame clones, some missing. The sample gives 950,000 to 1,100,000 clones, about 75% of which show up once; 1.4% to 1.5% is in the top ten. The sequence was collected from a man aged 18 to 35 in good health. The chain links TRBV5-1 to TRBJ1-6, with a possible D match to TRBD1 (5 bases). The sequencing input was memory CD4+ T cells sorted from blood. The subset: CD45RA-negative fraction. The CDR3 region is CASSSGTHNSPLHF. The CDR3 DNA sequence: TGCGCCAGCAGCTCCGGGACCCATAATTCACCCCTCCACTTT.